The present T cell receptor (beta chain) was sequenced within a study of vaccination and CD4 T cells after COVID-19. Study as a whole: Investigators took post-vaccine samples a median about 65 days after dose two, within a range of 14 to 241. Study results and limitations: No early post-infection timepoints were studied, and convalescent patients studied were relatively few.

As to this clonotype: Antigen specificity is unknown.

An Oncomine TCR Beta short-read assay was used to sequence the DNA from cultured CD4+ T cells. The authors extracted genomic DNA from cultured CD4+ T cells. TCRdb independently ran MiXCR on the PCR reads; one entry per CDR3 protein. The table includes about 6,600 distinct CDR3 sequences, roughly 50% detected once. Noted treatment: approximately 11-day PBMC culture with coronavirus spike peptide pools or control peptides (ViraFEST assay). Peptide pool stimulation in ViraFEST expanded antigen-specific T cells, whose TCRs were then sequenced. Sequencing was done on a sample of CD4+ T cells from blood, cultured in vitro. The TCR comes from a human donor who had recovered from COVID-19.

CDR3 sequence: CSARELQGDGQPQHF. DNA of the CDR3: TGCAGTGCTAGAGAATTACAGGGGGATGGTCAGCCCCAGCATTTT. The V and J genes are TRBV20-1 and TRBJ1-5; TRBD1 matches 8 bases. The germline CDR1 and CDR2 sequences are DFQATT and SNEGSKA (reference sequence). The trim removed 0 bases at V and 6 bases at J, leaving 7 bases unmatched. The CDR3 consists of 15 residues.